The 32 T cell receptor beta chains in this list originate from one sample, sequenced in a study of identical twins (dated by TCRdb to between 2015 and 2016). Library creation used 5' RACE. The listed sequencing device is Illumina HiSeq 2000. TCRdb ran its own pipeline on the public reads, namely fastp trimming at Q25 and MiXCR clone calling, and kept in-frame beta chains. Every CDR3 protein is listed once, alongside the most common genes and DNA of its rows. The sample table records under 1 million distinct CDR3 sequences; about 12% of these occur just once. Of the sample, 1.5% to 2% falls within the top ten clones. These records were also assigned to another study, of yellow fever vaccine responses in identical twins.

Material for sequencing was PBMCs. The receptors shown here come from a woman aged 18-35 years in good health.

This chain joins TRBV12-3 or TRBV12-4 and TRBJ2-3, with D possibly matching TRBD2 (7 bases). V gave up 6 bases and J gave up 9 bases, with 22 bases separating them. The CDR3 length is 15 residues. CDR3 coding DNA: TGTGCCAGCAGACCCGCGGGGGCGAGTGGAGAGACGCAGTATTTT. Translating it yields CASRPAGASGETQYF.

This clonotype has only a few counts. The chain combines TRBV6-5 with TRBJ2-5; D remains ambiguous. This CDR3 region has 14 residues. CDR1 is MNHEY and CDR2 is SVGAGI in the germline V gene. Trimming stripped 0 bases from V and 1 base from J, with 6 bases between. The CDR3 DNA follows: TGTGCCAGCAGTTACTCGAACTTCCAAGAGACCCAGTACTTC. Amino acids: CASSYSNFQETQYF.

The V gene is TRBV28, the J gene TRBJ2-7; either TRBD1 or TRBD2 may fit D (5 bases each). CDR1 and CDR2 from the germline V gene are MDHEN and SYDVKM. V was shortened by 4 bases and J by 2 bases, with 12 bases between the two germline ends. This CDR3 comprises 14 residues. CDR3 in DNA: TGTGCCAGCAGTTCAGGGAGTATCCCCTACGAGCAGTACTTC. Translation gives CASSSGSIPYEQYF.

The chain joins TRBV12-3 or TRBV12-4 to TRBJ1-5; D is unresolved. There are 15 residues in the CDR3. Between the trimmed V and J ends, which lost 3 bases and 0 bases, there was a span of 9 bases. CDR3 in DNA: TGTGCCAGCAGTTTCATGGGAAATAGCAATCAGCCCCAGCATTTT. Amino acid sequence: CASSFMGNSNQPQHF.

This clonotype appeared many times. The gene calls are TRBV11-1 and TRBJ2-3, with 11 bases that match TRBD1. After removal of 5 bases from V and 5 bases from J, the junction contained 15 bases not matched to a gene. The CDR3 loop spans 18 amino acids. CDR1 and CDR2 from the germline V gene are SGHAT and FQDESV (reference sequence). The CDR3: CASSPRFAGQGVGDTQYF. The CDR3 nucleotides read TGTGCCAGCAGCCCCCGCTTCGCGGGACAGGGGGTCGGAGATACGCAGTATTTT.

The chain carries TRBV9 and TRBJ2-7, with D unclear. Per germline, CDR1 SGDLS and CDR2 YYNGEE. This CDR3 spans 14 amino acids. The V and J ends lost 0 bases and 3 bases respectively, with 10 bases between them. The CDR3 spells CASSVVGDGYEQYF. The CDR3 region has the DNA TGTGCCAGCAGCGTAGTCGGAGACGGCTACGAGCAGTACTTC.

This clonotype was seen more than once but under ten times. The chain employs TRBV20-1 and TRBJ2-7; weak D call: TRBD1 (5 bases). Trimming stripped 0 bases from V and 6 bases from J, with 9 bases between. Per the germline V gene, CDR1 is DFQATT and CDR2 is SNEGSKA (reference sequence). The CDR3 is 12 amino acids. The CDR3 here is CSARDRVLEQYF. CDR3 coding DNA: TGCAGTGCTAGAGACAGGGTCCTCGAGCAGTACTTC.

J is TRBJ1-2 and V is TRBV3-1; no definite D call. The CDR3 runs to 15 residues. V lost 0 bases, J lost 1 base, and 9 bases lay in between. The germline gives CDR1 LGHDT, CDR2 YNNKEL (reference sequence). In DNA, the CDR3 is TGTGCCAGCAGCCAAGAGGGTACCAATAACTATGGCTACACCTTC. Protein: CASSQEGTNNYGYTF.

This clonotype turned up a few times. This sequence joins TRBV11-1 and TRBJ2-3; no clear D gene. The CDR3 loop spans 19 amino acids. The V gene's germline CDR1 is SGHAT and CDR2 FQDESV (reference sequence). The ends were cut back, 5 bases at V and 3 bases at J, with 27 bases in the middle. DNA for the CDR3: TGTGCCAGCAGCAAAGGTTTTTTAACGCGGTCCCTGTATACAGATACGCAGTATTTT. This encodes CASSKGFLTRSLYTDTQYF.

The chain joins TRBV7-9 to TRBJ2-3; 7 bases are shared with TRBD2. Trimming removed 3 bases from V and 6 bases from J; junction bases left unmatched: 12. CDR1 is SEHNR and CDR2 is FQNEAQ in the germline V gene (reference sequence). The CDR3 is made up of 16 amino acids. The CDR3 protein is CASSLKRLAVRDTQYF. CDR3 DNA sequence: TGTGCCAGCAGCTTGAAGCGGCTAGCGGTTCGTGATACGCAGTATTTT.

In this sample, this clonotype turned up a few times. V and J are TRBV6-6 and TRBJ2-7, with TRBD2 as a possible D gene (6 bases). Trimming shortened V by 7 bases and J by 3 bases, and 13 bases separated the two germline ends. Germline-derived CDR1 and CDR2 are MNHNY and SVGAGI (reference sequence). This CDR3 spans 13 amino acids. CDR3 sequence (DNA): TGTGCCAGCAATCCAGGAGGGGTCTACGAGCAGTACTTC. Its protein is CASNPGGVYEQYF.

The sample holds one count of this clonotype. The CDR3 sequence is CASSRSGTLVSTDTQYF. CDR3 bases: TGTGCCAGCAGTCGGAGCGGCACATTGGTTAGCACAGATACGCAGTATTTT. The chain is built from TRBV25-1 and TRBJ2-3, with D maybe TRBD2 (5 bases). The CDR3 is 17 residues long. Between the trimmed V and J ends, which lost 5 bases and 0 bases, there was a span of 18 bases. Germline V CDR1 and CDR2: MGHDK, SYGVNS.

V and J are TRBV12-3 or TRBV12-4 and TRBJ2-5; 14 nucleotides match TRBD2. The J segment lost 4 bases and the V segment lost 6 bases, leaving 16 bases of the junction unmatched. The CDR3 totals 19 residues. CDR3 bases: TGTGCCAGCAGAAATGGACTAGCGGGAGGACGGGATTTCGGAGAGACCCAGTACTTC. This encodes CASRNGLAGGRDFGETQYF.

The sample holds a few counts of this clonotype. The chain recombines TRBV5-8 with TRBJ2-7; TRBD2 might be the D (5 bases). CDR3 length: 12 residues. The V end was cut by 0 bases, the J end by 7 bases, with 8 bases between. Germline CDR1 reads SGHTS; CDR2 reads YDEGEE. This CDR3 reads CASSLEGGEQYF. CDR3 bases: TGTGCCAGCAGCTTGGAAGGAGGAGAGCAGTACTTC.

At least ten counts were recorded for this clonotype. The V and J genes are TRBV12-3 or TRBV12-4 and TRBJ2-2; TRBD2 matches at 9 bases. With V trimmed by 2 bases and J by 1 base, 5 bases remained unmatched. CDR3 length: 17 amino acids. The CDR3 reads CASSLSAGGRNTGELFF. In DNA form, the CDR3 reads TGTGCCAGCAGTTTATCGGCGGGGGGGCGGAACACCGGGGAGCTGTTTTTT.

This clonotype was seen a few times. The chain combines TRBV18 with TRBJ2-7; no firm D call. This CDR3 spans 14 amino acids. V was shortened by 2 bases and J by 2 bases, with 10 bases between the two germline ends. Germline V gives CDR1 KGHSH, CDR2 LQKENI. Here the CDR3 reads CASSPGKGPYEQYF. For the CDR3, the DNA is TGTGCCAGCTCACCAGGCAAGGGTCCCTACGAGCAGTACTTC.

The chain recombines TRBV6-1 with TRBJ1-5; perhaps TRBD1 as D (5 bases). Per germline, CDR1 MNHNS and CDR2 SASEGT. This CDR3 comprises 13 residues. V was trimmed by 4 bases and J by 7 bases, leaving 11 bases between them. For the CDR3, the DNA is TGTGCCAGCAGTGCAGGGTTACCCCAGCCCCAGCATTTT. Its protein is CASSAGLPQPQHF.

This clonotype was detected ten times or more. The chain is built from TRBV2 and TRBJ2-3; weak D call: TRBD1 (6 bases). This CDR3 spans 15 amino acids. V was clipped by 6 bases and J by 3 bases, with 16 bases between them. Germline V lookup: CDR1 SNHLY, CDR2 FYNNEI. CDR3 nucleotide sequence: TGTGCCAGCAGGAGAAACAGGGTTGAGACAGATACGCAGTATTTT. Residues: CASRRNRVETDTQYF.

This chain links TRBV28 with TRBJ2-2; D is unclear. The V and J ends lost 8 bases and 7 bases respectively, with 17 bases between them. This CDR3 has 14 residues. Germline CDR1 reads MDHEN; CDR2 reads SYDVKM. CDR3 amino acids: CASLGSPVGGELFF. DNA of the CDR3: TGTGCCAGCTTGGGGTCGCCGGTGGGCGGGGAGCTGTTTTTT.

This clonotype was counted only a few times. V gene TRBV12-3 or TRBV12-4 combines with J gene TRBJ2-5; D remains ambiguous. The CDR3 loop spans 16 amino acids. The V gene lost 5 bases and the J gene lost 1 base, with 17 bases spanning the gap. CDR3 loop: CASSRRHFGPQETQYF. The CDR3 coding sequence is TGTGCCAGCAGTAGACGACATTTTGGCCCCCAAGAGACCCAGTACTTC.

The rearrangement uses TRBV6-2 or TRBV6-3 and TRBJ2-5; D is possibly TRBD2 (5 bases). The CDR3 is 12 residues long. V was trimmed by 7 bases and J by 4 bases, leaving 10 bases between them. The germline gives CDR1 MNHEY, CDR2 SVGEGT. The CDR3 nucleotides are TGTGCCAGCAAGGCGGGCGGAGAGACCCAGTACTTC. Protein: CASKAGGETQYF.

This clonotype was detected only a few times. The chain combines TRBV12-3 or TRBV12-4 with TRBJ2-7; D is tentatively TRBD1 or TRBD2 (6 bases each). V gave up 6 bases and J gave up 6 bases, with 18 bases separating them. The CDR3 contains 14 residues. The CDR3 sequence: CASRSGGGASEQYF. In DNA, the CDR3 is TGTGCCAGCAGATCTGGAGGGGGAGCAAGCGAGCAGTACTTC.

This clonotype was seen only a few times. The V gene is TRBV12-3 or TRBV12-4, the J gene TRBJ2-7, with 12 bases fitting TRBD2. The CDR3 is 16 residues long. V was pared by 4 bases and J by 2 bases, with 6 bases of the junction left unmatched. CDR3 DNA: TGTGCCAGCAGTTCCCTCGGACTAGCGGGACCCTACGAGCAGTACTTC. It codes for CASSSLGLAGPYEQYF.

This clonotype was picked up a small number of times. As DNA, the CDR3 is TGTGCCATCAGTGAGTATGGGACTAGCGGGAGAAGAGAGACCCAGTACTTC. This translates into CAISEYGTSGRRETQYF. The V and J genes are TRBV10-3 and TRBJ2-5, with TRBD2 matching over 14 bases. The CDR3 length is 17 residues. Germline assignment: CDR1 ENHRY and CDR2 SYGVKD. V trimming: 1 base; J trimming: 4 bases; junction bases outside the gene matches: 5.

This clonotype was counted between two and nine times. The chain is built from TRBV20-1 and TRBJ2-2, with 8 positions matching TRBD2. The junction had 15 bases not matched to a gene; V was cut back by 4 bases and J by 5 bases. Germline values: CDR1 DFQATT, CDR2 SNEGSKA (reference sequence). CDR3 length: 17 residues. This CDR3 reads CSATPREGGRWTGELFF. The CDR3, as DNA: TGCAGTGCTACTCCTCGGGAGGGGGGCCGTTGGACCGGGGAGCTGTTTTTT.

The chain employs TRBV11-1 and TRBJ2-3, with 14 positions matching TRBD2. This CDR3 is built from 18 residues. Germline CDR1 is SGHAT and CDR2 is FQDESV (reference sequence). V lost 5 bases, J lost 4 bases, and 11 bases stayed unmatched. The CDR3 reads CASSEGLAGVVSPDTQYF. For the CDR3, the DNA is TGTGCCAGCAGCGAGGGACTAGCGGGAGTTGTATCCCCAGATACGCAGTATTTT.

The CDR3 sequence is CASSEAGTTPRNIQYF. For the CDR3, the DNA is TGTGCCAGCAGTGAAGCAGGGACAACCCCCCGGAACATTCAGTACTTC. The J gene is TRBJ2-4, the V gene TRBV6-1; TRBD1 might be the D (6 bases). The V gene lost 0 bases and the J gene lost 7 bases, with 16 bases spanning the gap. CDR3 length: 16 amino acids. Germline lookup yields CDR1 MNHNS and CDR2 SASEGT.

Only a few counts were recorded for this clonotype. The chain couples TRBV7-6 to TRBJ2-1; 13 nucleotides agree with TRBD2. The germline V gene encodes CDR1 SGHVS and CDR2 FNYEAQ. The CDR3 spans 20 residues. With V trimmed by 0 bases and J by 4 bases, 12 bases remained unmatched. The CDR3 sequence is CASSLARTSGSSFKYNEQFF. CDR3 DNA sequence: TGTGCCAGCAGCTTAGCCCGGACTAGCGGGAGCTCTTTCAAATACAATGAGCAGTTCTTC.

The chain carries TRBV20-1 and TRBJ2-5; TRBD2 aligns across 12 bases. Looked up from germline, CDR1 is DFQATT and CDR2 is SNEGSKA (reference sequence). The CDR3 extends over 14 amino acids. V shed 2 bases, J shed 4 bases, and the junction held 2 bases outside the gene matches. CDR3 sequence: CSARPSGRGETQYF. CDR3 sequence (DNA): TGCAGTGCTAGACCTAGCGGGAGGGGAGAGACCCAGTACTTC.

This clonotype showed up many times. The chain couples TRBV4-2 to TRBJ2-3, with TRBD2 matching over 7 bases. The trim removed 3 bases at V and 0 bases at J, leaving 6 bases unmatched. The CDR3 is made up of 16 amino acids. CDR1 and CDR2 (germline): LGHNA, YNFKEQ. The CDR3 reads CASSQGLTSSTDTQYF. CDR3 DNA: TGTGCCAGCAGCCAGGGTTTGACTAGCAGCACAGATACGCAGTATTTT.

This clonotype has a handful of counts. V and J are TRBV7-8 and TRBJ2-5; D uncertain. The CDR3 has 14 residues. Trimming took off 2 bases at V and 4 bases at J, with 11 bases between the two ends. Germline values: CDR1 SGHVS, CDR2 FQNEAQ. The CDR3 region has the DNA TGTGCCAGCAGCTTATATGGAAGTAGAGAGACCCAGTACTTC. The encoded protein is CASSLYGSRETQYF.

There are many counts of this clonotype. The DNA of the CDR3 is TGTGCCAGCGCGAGGGAAGACCGGACCGGGGAGCTGTTTTTT. Translation gives CASAREDRTGELFF. V usage is TRBV7-8 and J usage is TRBJ2-2, with D perhaps TRBD2 (5 bases). This CDR3 has 14 residues. V gave up 8 bases and J gave up 5 bases, with 15 bases separating them. Germline loops: CDR1 SGHVS, CDR2 FQNEAQ.